This is a list of T cell receptor beta chains from one sample in a study of cytomegalovirus exposure and HLA in healthy donors. Here immunoSEQ multiplex PCR was the method, and the copy in TCRdb shows in-frame clones only, minus some. The data contain 150,000 to 200,000 clones, 60% to 85% of them seen just once; the ten biggest clones take up approximately 0.99%. The sample taken for sequencing was PBMCs. These receptors originate from a woman in her thirties or forties in good health and CMV-seronegative. The CDR3 runs from the conserved cysteine through the conserved F or W. D genes are given only for firm matches. Rows may omit the clone size; those that give it use once, few, many or a size class.

TRBV7-2	TRBJ1-5	-	once	TGTGCCAGCAGCTCCCTATATAGCAATCAGCCCCAGCATTTT	CASSSLYSNQPQHF
TRBV5-4	TRBJ1-3	TRBD1	-	TGTGCCAGCAGCGCACAGGGGGCGTCTTCCTCTGGAAACACCATATATTTT	CASSAQGASSSGNTIYF
TRBV13	TRBJ2-7	TRBD1	-	TGTGCCAGCAGCGCCGGGACAGGCTACTACGAGCAGTACTTC	CASSAGTGYYEQYF
TRBV7-2	TRBJ1-3	-	-	TGTGCCAGCAGCTGGCGGGCAGGGGAAGGAAACACCATATATTTT	CASSWRAGEGNTIYF
TRBV18	TRBJ1-3	TRBD1	-	TGTGCCAGCTCATCCTTGGACAGGGAACAAGCCATATATTTT	CASSSLDREQAIYF
TRBV6-1	TRBJ2-7	-	-	TGTGCCAGCAGTCGTCCCCGGGGTAGCAACGAGCAGTACTTC	CASSRPRGSNEQYF
TRBV19	TRBJ2-5	TRBD2	-	TGTGCCAGTAGCCCCGTCGGTAGCGGGAGGTTGCGGGAGACCCAGTACTTC	CASSPVGSGRLRETQYF
TRBV13	TRBJ1-4	-	-	TGTGCCAGCAGCTCACGACAGTTCGAGATGAGTGAAAAACTGTTTTTT	CASSSRQFEMSEKLFF
TRBV11-2	TRBJ2-5	TRBD1	-	TGTGCCAGCAGCTTAGGTGGGGGACAGGAAGAGACCCAGTACTTC	CASSLGGGQEETQYF
TRBV7-3	TRBJ2-1	TRBD2	-	TGTGCCAGCAGCTTATTAGCGGGAGGGCCAGGGAATGAGCAGTTCTTC	CASSLLAGGPGNEQFF
TRBV12-5	TRBJ1-1	TRBD1	-	TGTGCTAGTGGTTTGTGGGGACAGGGTGGTTGGACTGAAGCTTTCTTT	CASGLWGQGGWTEAFF
TRBV18	TRBJ2-7	TRBD2	-	TGTGCCAGCTCACCAGGACTAGCGGGAGAAGTGGGGGAGCAGTACTTC	CASSPGLAGEVGEQYF
TRBV2	TRBJ1-5	-	once	TGTGCCAGCAGCGACATCGGCGGGAGCAATCAGCCCCAGCATTTT	CASSDIGGSNQPQHF
TRBV5-1	TRBJ2-7	-	-	TGCGCCAGCAGCTTGATTTCTTCTGGGCTTATGGCCGAGCAGTACTTC	CASSLISSGLMAEQYF
TRBV7-9	TRBJ2-7	-	few	TGTGCCAGCAGCTTAGATCTCAGGTACGAGCAGTACTTC	CASSLDLRYEQYF
TRBV7-2	TRBJ2-2	-	-	TGTGCCAGCAGCTCACAGGGTTACGGGGAGCTGTTTTTT	CASSSQGYGELFF